The 12 T cell receptor beta chains in this list originate from one sample, sequenced in a study of response to subunit inactivated influenza vaccine. One entry per CDR3 protein, called by TCRdb with MiXCR from the RT-PCR reads. The sample includes hundreds of thousands of distinct CDR3 sequences, about 11% of them seen just once. These data are also associated with another study on T cells expressing NK-cell markers. That source notes: Production of TCR beta cDNA relied on 5'RACE template switching with UMIs.

The specimen was PBMCs from blood, collected on the day of vaccination. The receptors derive from a man aged 45 to 65 who received an inactivated influenza vaccine.

This clonotype was counted only a few times. V gene TRBV7-2 combines with J gene TRBJ2-1; D is ambiguous. This CDR3 comprises 14 residues. The V gene's germline CDR1 is SGHTA and CDR2 FQGNSA. V was shortened by 6 bases and J by 4 bases, with 13 bases between the two germline ends. The CDR3, as DNA: TGTGCCAGCAGACAAGCGTACCCTTACAATGAGCAGTTCTTC. Its translation is CASRQAYPYNEQFF. The full variable domain, with the rest looked up from reference TRBV7-2 and TRBJ2-1, is GAGVSQSPSNKVTEKGKDVELRCDPISGHTALYWYRQSLGQGLEFLIYFQGNSAPDKSGLPSDRFSAERTGGSVSTLTIQRTQQEDSAVYLCASRQAYPYNEQFFGPGTRLTVL.

In its sample, this clonotype was seen many times. The chain uses TRBV29-1 and TRBJ2-3; D gene ambiguous. Deletions cut 1 base from V and 2 bases from J, with 7 bases between. CDR3 length: 13 amino acids. CDR1 is SQVTM, CDR2 ANQGSEA, per germline. CDR3 sequence (DNA): TGCAGCGTTGAAGGACGGGTCACAGATACGCAGTATTTT. It codes for CSVEGRVTDTQYF.

This clonotype was picked up many times. The chain links TRBV20-1 to TRBJ2-1; 7 bases agree with TRBD1. The CDR3 totals 15 residues. The V gene's germline CDR1 is DFQATT and CDR2 SNEGSKA (reference sequence). The V and J ends lost 5 bases and 7 bases, in that order; junction bases with no gene match: 14. The CDR3 is CSAYRGDGVSNEQFF. For the CDR3, the DNA is TGCAGTGCTTACAGGGGTGACGGGGTTTCGAATGAGCAGTTCTTC.

V and J are TRBV5-1 and TRBJ2-1; D is tentatively TRBD1 or TRBD2 (5 bases each). Germline V gives CDR1 SGHRS, CDR2 YFSETQ. Trimming pared 3 bases from V and 0 bases from J, leaving 16 bases between. The CDR3 has 17 amino acids. The CDR3 nucleotides read TGCGCCAGCAGCTCGCCCGGGGACGGAGGCTCCTACAATGAGCAGTTCTTC. Translation: CASSSPGDGGSYNEQFF.

This rearrangement joins TRBV11-1 to TRBJ2-1; 14 bases fit TRBD2. This CDR3 comprises 20 residues. Germline V gene lookup returns CDR1 SGHAT and CDR2 FQDESV (reference sequence). Trimming at V came to 0 bases and at J to 4 bases, leaving 11 bases not matched to a gene. The CDR3 DNA follows: TGTGCCAGCAGCTTAGCGTTGTGGACTAGCGGGAGGCCCCCGTACAATGAGCAGTTCTTC. Its protein is CASSLALWTSGRPPYNEQFF.

There are a few counts of this clonotype. This chain uses TRBV30 with TRBJ1-2; D remains ambiguous. The germline V gene has CDR1 GTSNPN and CDR2 SVGIG (reference sequence). This CDR3 is 10 amino acids long. CDR3 in amino acids: CTETHYGYTF. CDR3 nucleotide sequence: TGTACAGAGACTCACTATGGCTACACCTTC.

This clonotype was observed a few times. For the CDR3, the DNA is TGTGCCAGCCACCAGGGGGGAAGCAATCAGCCCCAGCATTTT. Residues: CASHQGGSNQPQHF. The chain recombines TRBV28 with TRBJ1-5, with 7 nucleotides matching TRBD1. The germline V gene encodes CDR1 MDHEN and CDR2 SYDVKM. Trimming removed 8 bases from V and 1 base from J; junction bases left unmatched: 5. The CDR3 runs to 14 residues.

This clonotype was counted many times. The gene calls are TRBV10-3 and TRBJ2-7; 10 positions agree with TRBD2. J was trimmed by 5 bases and V by 3 bases; bases with no gene match: 4. The CDR3 consists of 14 residues. Looked up from germline, CDR1 is ENHRY and CDR2 is SYGVKD. The CDR3 DNA reads TGTGCCATCAGTGAAGGACTAGCGGAACACGAGCAGTACTTC. It specifies CAISEGLAEHEQYF.

The rearrangement joins TRBV11-1 to TRBJ2-7; 9 nucleotides line up with TRBD1. The CDR3 length is 14 residues. Unmatched junction bases numbered 2, after V lost 3 bases and J lost 2 bases. Germline CDR1 reads SGHAT; CDR2 reads FQDESV (reference sequence). CDR3 protein: CASSFGDRAYEQYF. The CDR3 DNA is TGTGCCAGCAGCTTTGGGGACAGGGCCTACGAGCAGTACTTC.

The chain recombines TRBV9 with TRBJ2-3; 8 positions agree with TRBD2. V was pared by 1 base and J by 1 base, with 8 bases of the junction left unmatched. Germline V gene sequence: CDR1 SGDLS, CDR2 YYNGEE. The CDR3 runs 17 residues. The CDR3 region is CASSVNHREGGTDTQYF. The CDR3 DNA follows: TGTGCCAGCAGCGTAAACCACCGGGAGGGTGGCACAGATACGCAGTATTTT.

This clonotype occurred a few times. The chain couples TRBV6-2 or TRBV6-3 to TRBJ2-7; TRBD1 might be the D (6 bases). V shed 2 bases and J shed 3 bases, with 14 bases lying between them. The CDR3 is 15 amino acids. Germline V gene lookup returns CDR1 MNHEY and CDR2 SVGEGT. CDR3 in DNA: TGTGCCAGCAGTTACGTTCGACAGGCAGACTACGAGCAGTACTTC. This translates into CASSYVRQADYEQYF.

This clonotype was seen ten or more times. Here the CDR3 DNA reads TGCGCCAGCAGCCCGCCGACTAGTGCGAACACCGGGGAGCTGTTTTTT. Residues: CASSPPTSANTGELFF. V gene TRBV5-1 combines with J gene TRBJ2-2; D may be TRBD2 (6 bases). Germline V gene lookup returns CDR1 SGHRS and CDR2 YFSETQ. The CDR3 is 16 amino acids. Between the trimmed V and J ends, which lost 4 bases and 0 bases, there was a span of 13 bases.